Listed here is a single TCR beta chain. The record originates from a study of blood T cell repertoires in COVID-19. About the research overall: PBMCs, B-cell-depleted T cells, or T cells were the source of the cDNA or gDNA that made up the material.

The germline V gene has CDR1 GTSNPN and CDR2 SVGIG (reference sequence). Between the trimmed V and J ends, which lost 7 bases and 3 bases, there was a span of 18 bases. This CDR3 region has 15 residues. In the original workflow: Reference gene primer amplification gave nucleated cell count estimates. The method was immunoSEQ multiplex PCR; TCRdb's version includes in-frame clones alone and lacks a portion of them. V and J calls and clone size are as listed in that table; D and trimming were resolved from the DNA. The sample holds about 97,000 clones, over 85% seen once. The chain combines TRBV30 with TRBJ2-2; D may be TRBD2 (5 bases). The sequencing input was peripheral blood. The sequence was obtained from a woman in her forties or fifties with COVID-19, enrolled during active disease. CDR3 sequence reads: CASKRASRDTGELFF. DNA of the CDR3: TGTGCCTCTAAACGGGCCTCGAGGGACACCGGGGAGCTGTTTTTT.